These 21 T cell receptor beta chains were all obtained from the same sample, sequenced in a study of T cell responses to AZD1222 COVID-19 vaccine. Sequenced by immunoSEQ multiplex PCR; TCRdb stores in-frame clones only, minus some. The sample has about 140,000 clones, more than 70% seen once; the top ten hold approximately 3%. The sequencing used peripheral blood, collected on day 0 of AZD1222 vaccination. All receptors derive from an adult in good health.

V and J are TRBV2 and TRBJ2-7, with D perhaps TRBD2 (6 bases). V was cut by 7 bases and J by 7 bases, with 17 bases left in between. CDR1 is SNHLY, CDR2 FYNNEI, per germline. CDR3 length: 13 residues. In DNA form, the CDR3 reads TGTGCCAGCACCCTGACTAGAGGGGTGGAGCAGTACTTC. Encoded protein: CASTLTRGVEQYF.

This clone was counted a few times. V gene TRBV19 combines with J gene TRBJ1-5; perhaps TRBD1 as D (5 bases). The CDR3 extends over 15 amino acids. Germline V gene sequence: CDR1 LNHDA, CDR2 SQIVND (reference sequence). Trimming cost V 1 base and J 2 bases, with 9 bases left between them. CDR3 sequence (DNA): TGTGCCAGTAGTATAGTAACAGGTCGCAATCAGCCCCAGCATTTT. Protein: CASSIVTGRNQPQHF.

This clone appeared a few times. The DNA of the CDR3 is TGTGCCTGGAGTGTATTGAAACGAACCATTTTCAACACCATATATTTT. This sequence encodes CAWSVLKRTIFNTIYF. This sequence joins TRBV30 and TRBJ1-3; no firm D call. Germline V lookup: CDR1 GTSNPN, CDR2 SVGIG (reference sequence). The CDR3 is 16 amino acids. V was clipped by 0 bases and J by 7 bases, with 19 bases between them.

The J gene is TRBJ2-2, the V gene TRBV24-1, with D unresolved. Trimming pared 4 bases from V and 6 bases from J, leaving 8 bases between. The CDR3 has 13 residues. Germline V gene data show CDR1 as KGHDR and CDR2 as SFDVKD. Here the CDR3 reads CATSDGSSGELFF. DNA of the CDR3: TGTGCCACCAGTGACGGTTCATCCGGGGAGCTGTTTTTT.

The genes are TRBV6-1 and TRBJ1-1; maybe TRBD1 (5 bases). V gave up 1 base and J gave up 6 bases, with 21 bases separating them. From germline, CDR1 is MNHNS and CDR2 SASEGT. The CDR3 spans 17 residues. The CDR3 DNA follows: TGTGCCAGCAGTGAAGAAACAGGAAGGGTCCGGGGGTCTGAAGCTTTCTTT. Translation gives CASSEETGRVRGSEAFF.

The chain recombines TRBV6-5 with TRBJ1-5, with D uncertain. This CDR3 is 14 amino acids long. Trimming removed 0 bases at V and 11 bases at J, with 14 bases between. Germline CDR1 is MNHEY and CDR2 is SVGAGI. CDR3 nucleotide sequence: TGTGCCAGCAGTTACTCGAAAGAGGCTCGGGCCCAGCATTTT. It translates to CASSYSKEARAQHF.

The chain combines TRBV2 with TRBJ1-1; tentative D call: TRBD1 (6 bases). The CDR3 consists of 14 residues. The V and J ends lost 8 bases and 0 bases respectively, with 13 bases between them. Per germline, CDR1 SNHLY and CDR2 FYNNEI. The CDR3, as DNA: TGTGCCAGCGCGCTGGGACATTTGAACACTGAAGCTTTCTTT. It codes for CASALGHLNTEAFF.

The V gene is TRBV28, the J gene TRBJ1-2; weak D call: TRBD1 (5 bases). Germline CDR1 reads MDHEN; CDR2 reads SYDVKM. The ends were cut back, 1 base at V and 10 bases at J, with 10 bases in the middle. This CDR3 is built from 12 residues. The CDR3: CASSLSRGPYTF. The CDR3 DNA reads TGTGCCAGCAGTTTATCTCGGGGCCCCTACACCTTC.

The chain joins TRBV2 to TRBJ2-7; D is uncertain. Deletions cut 3 bases from V and 3 bases from J, with 18 bases between. Germline CDR1 reads SNHLY; CDR2 reads FYNNEI. The CDR3 runs 16 residues. The CDR3 spells CASSDRLSHSYYEQYF. Written as DNA, the CDR3 is TGTGCCAGCAGTGATCGGCTTTCCCATTCCTACTACGAGCAGTACTTC.

This rearrangement joins TRBV2 to TRBJ2-7, with TRBD2 matching over 10 bases. The CDR3 sequence is 14 residues long. V shed 4 bases, J shed 5 bases, and the junction held 5 bases outside the gene matches. Per germline, CDR1 SNHLY and CDR2 FYNNEI. CDR3 loop: CASSAAGGADEQYF. The CDR3 bases are TGTGCCAGCAGTGCAGCGGGAGGGGCCGACGAGCAGTACTTC.

This chain uses TRBV19 with TRBJ1-5; D may be TRBD1 (5 bases). V was trimmed by 4 bases and J by 4 bases, leaving 14 bases between them. The CDR3 is 15 amino acids. CDR1 LNHDA and CDR2 SQIVND come from the germline V gene (reference sequence). CDR3 sequence reads: CASSTGQGWNQPQHF. For the CDR3, the DNA is TGTGCCAGTAGTACTGGCCAGGGATGGAATCAGCCCCAGCATTTT.

V is TRBV28 and J is TRBJ1-4; maybe TRBD1 (6 bases). CDR3 length equals 15 residues. From germline, CDR1 is MDHEN and CDR2 SYDVKM. V lost 6 bases and J 7 bases, leaving 18 bases between the germline ends. The CDR3 is CASSLGGRVGEKLFF. The CDR3 DNA reads as TGTGCCAGCAGCCTCGGGGGCAGGGTGGGTGAAAAACTGTTTTTT.

A single count supports this clone. The V gene is TRBV7-9, the J gene TRBJ2-2; D is uncertain. The V gene's germline CDR1 is SEHNR and CDR2 FQNEAQ (reference sequence). V shed 1 base and J shed 2 bases, with 17 bases lying between them. This CDR3 spans 18 amino acids. This CDR3 is CASSLVRVLSINTGELFF. In DNA form, the CDR3 reads TGTGCCAGCAGCTTAGTTCGAGTCCTCAGCATTAACACCGGGGAGCTGTTTTTT.

The chain carries TRBV27 and TRBJ1-2; 7 bases align to TRBD1. J gave up 7 bases and V 2 bases, and 13 bases lay outside the gene matches. This CDR3 comprises 16 residues. Germline CDR1 and CDR2: MNHEY and SMNVEV (reference sequence). Here the CDR3 reads CASSLSPSGQAVGYTF. The CDR3 DNA reads as TGTGCCAGCAGTTTAAGCCCCAGCGGACAGGCAGTTGGCTACACCTTC.

This clone was recorded once. The chain is built from TRBV3-1 (or the pseudogene TRBV3-2) and TRBJ2-7, with unresolved D. This CDR3 contains 12 residues. The germline CDR1 and CDR2 sequences are LGHDT and YNNKEL (reference sequence). Trimming left V 1 base short and J 5 bases short, with 6 bases between. The CDR3 loop is CASSQAKNEQYF. CDR3 coding DNA: TGTGCCAGCAGCCAAGCTAAGAACGAGCAGTACTTC.

This clone was found once. This sequence joins TRBV7-2 and TRBJ2-2; 9 positions agree with TRBD2. The CDR3 consists of 18 residues. Trimming at V came to 5 bases and at J to 4 bases, leaving 14 bases not matched to a gene. Germline CDR1 and CDR2: SGHTA and FQGNSA. The CDR3 sequence: CASSPRGSGSPGTGELFF. CDR3 bases: TGTGCCAGCAGCCCCCGTGGTAGCGGGAGTCCTGGCACCGGGGAGCTGTTTTTT.

The rearrangement joins TRBV4-3 to TRBJ1-2; D remains ambiguous. The CDR3 loop spans 12 amino acids. CDR1 and CDR2 (germline): LGHNA, YSLEER. The V end lost 1 base, the J end lost 9 bases, and 9 bases lay between the germline ends. This chain's CDR3 is CASSQGFSSYTF. In nucleotides, the CDR3 is TGCGCCAGCAGCCAAGGGTTTAGCAGCTACACCTTC.

V is TRBV3-1 (or the pseudogene TRBV3-2) and J is TRBJ2-1; 11 nucleotides align to TRBD1. The V gene end was trimmed by 6 bases and the J gene end by 2 bases; junction bases not matched to a gene: 3. This CDR3 is built from 15 residues. Germline values: CDR1 LGHDT, CDR2 YNNKEL (reference sequence). CDR3 in amino acids: CASSRGQGAYNEQFF. CDR3 bases: TGTGCCAGCAGTAGGGGACAGGGGGCCTACAATGAGCAGTTCTTC.

The genes are TRBV4-2 and TRBJ2-7; tentative D call: TRBD1 (6 bases). Looked up from germline, CDR1 is LGHNA and CDR2 is YNFKEQ. Trimming took 0 bases from V and 1 from J, leaving 10 bases between them. The CDR3 extends over 15 amino acids. CDR3 sequence (DNA): TGTGCCAGCAGCCAAGAGGGGACAAATTCCTACGAGCAGTACTTC. Its protein product is CASSQEGTNSYEQYF.

The J gene is TRBJ2-7, the V gene TRBV4-2; no clear D gene. CDR3 length equals 12 residues. CDR1 and CDR2 from the germline V gene are LGHNA and YNFKEQ. The V gene lost 3 bases and the J gene lost 4 bases, with 7 bases spanning the gap. The CDR3 coding sequence is TGTGCCAGCAGCCAGAATAGATACGAGCAGTACTTC. Encoded protein: CASSQNRYEQYF.

DNA of the CDR3: TGTGCCAGCAGCTTGGAGTTGGGTCCATCCTACGAGCAGTACTTC. Protein product: CASSLELGPSYEQYF. The rearrangement joins TRBV7-8 to TRBJ2-7, with D hard to call. The germline V gene has CDR1 SGHVS and CDR2 FQNEAQ. The V and J ends lost 3 bases and 1 base respectively, with 13 bases between them. This CDR3 spans 15 amino acids.